This record covers a single T cell receptor beta chain. Its antigen is as yet unknown. The CDR3 covers 16 residues. CDR1 is MDHEN and CDR2 is SYDVKM in the germline V gene. Trimming cost V 6 bases and J 2 bases, with 14 bases left between them. The source of the sample is a study of shared clonotypes between healthy human individuals. Study conclusions and caveats: The generation probabilities recorded for non-shared clonotypes fell below those of clonotypes shared by all four donors.

The CD4+ fraction was divided into a CD45RA+ naive subset and a CD45RA-negative memory subset. The repertoire was sequenced with immunoSEQ multiplex PCR; TCRdb's copy has only in-frame clones and lacks some. The table records around 700,000 clones, approximately 75% of them present only once. Sequencing was performed on memory CD4+ T cells sorted from blood. Indicated subset: CD45RA-negative fraction. The receptor's source is a woman in her twenties or thirties in good health. The gene calls are TRBV28 and TRBJ2-6, with no clear D. The CDR3: CASRKDPPAGANVLTF. The CDR3 DNA reads TGTGCCAGCAGAAAAGACCCTCCAGCTGGGGCCAACGTCCTGACTTTC.